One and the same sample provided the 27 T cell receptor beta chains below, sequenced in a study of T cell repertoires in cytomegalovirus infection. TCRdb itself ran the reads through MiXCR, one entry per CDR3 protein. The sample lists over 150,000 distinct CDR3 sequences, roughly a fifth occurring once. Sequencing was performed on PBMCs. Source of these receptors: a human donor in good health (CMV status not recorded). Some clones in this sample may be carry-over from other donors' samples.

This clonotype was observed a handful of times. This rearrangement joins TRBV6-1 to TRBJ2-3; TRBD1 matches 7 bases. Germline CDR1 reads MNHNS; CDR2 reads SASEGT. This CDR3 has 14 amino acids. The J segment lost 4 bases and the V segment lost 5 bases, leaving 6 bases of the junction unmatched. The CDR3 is CASSLQGVADTQYF. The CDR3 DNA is TGTGCCAGCAGTCTTCAGGGGGTTGCAGATACGCAGTATTTT.

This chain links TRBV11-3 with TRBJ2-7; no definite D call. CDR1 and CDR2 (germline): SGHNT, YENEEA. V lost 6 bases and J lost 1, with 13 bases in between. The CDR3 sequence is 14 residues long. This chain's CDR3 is CASSQSAQSYEQYF. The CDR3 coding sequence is TGTGCCAGCAGTCAATCCGCCCAATCCTACGAGCAGTACTTC.

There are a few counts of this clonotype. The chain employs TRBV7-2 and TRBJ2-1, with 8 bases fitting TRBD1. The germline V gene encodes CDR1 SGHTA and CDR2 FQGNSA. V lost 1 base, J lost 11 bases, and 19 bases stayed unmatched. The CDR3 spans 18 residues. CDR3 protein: CASSLEGRVVAGGSQQFF. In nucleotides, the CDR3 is TGTGCCAGCAGCTTAGAGGGGAGAGTTGTGGCAGGGGGCTCGCAGCAGTTCTTC.

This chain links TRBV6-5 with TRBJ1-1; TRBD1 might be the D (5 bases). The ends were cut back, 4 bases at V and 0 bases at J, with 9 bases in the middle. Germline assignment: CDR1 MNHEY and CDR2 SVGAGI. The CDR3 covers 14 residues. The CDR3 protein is CASSSRTLNTEAFF. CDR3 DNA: TGTGCCAGCAGTTCGAGGACACTGAACACTGAAGCTTTCTTT.

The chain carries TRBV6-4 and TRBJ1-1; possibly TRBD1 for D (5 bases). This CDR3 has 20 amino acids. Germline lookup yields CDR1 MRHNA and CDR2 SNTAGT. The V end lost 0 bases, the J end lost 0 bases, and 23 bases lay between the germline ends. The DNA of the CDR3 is TGTGCCAGCAGTGACTCGAGTCCAGCACCCACAGTAGGGGTGAACACTGAAGCTTTCTTT. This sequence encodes CASSDSSPAPTVGVNTEAFF.

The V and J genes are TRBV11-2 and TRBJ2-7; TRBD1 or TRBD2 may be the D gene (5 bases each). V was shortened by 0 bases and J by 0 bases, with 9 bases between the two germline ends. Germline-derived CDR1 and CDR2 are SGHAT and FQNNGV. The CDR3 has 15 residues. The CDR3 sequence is CASSLDPGTSYEQYF. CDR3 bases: TGTGCCAGCAGCTTAGACCCAGGGACCTCCTACGAGCAGTACTTC.

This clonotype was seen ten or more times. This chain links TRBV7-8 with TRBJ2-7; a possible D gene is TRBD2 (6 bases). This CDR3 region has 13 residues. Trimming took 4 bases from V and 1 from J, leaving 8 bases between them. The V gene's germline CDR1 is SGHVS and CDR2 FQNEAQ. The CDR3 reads CASSSGDSYEQYF. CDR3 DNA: TGTGCCAGCAGCTCGGGGGATTCCTACGAGCAGTACTTC.

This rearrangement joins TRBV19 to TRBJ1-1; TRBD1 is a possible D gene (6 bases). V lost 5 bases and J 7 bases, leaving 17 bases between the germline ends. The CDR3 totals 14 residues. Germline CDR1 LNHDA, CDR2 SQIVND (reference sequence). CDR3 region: CASSSSRQEDEAFF. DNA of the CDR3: TGTGCCAGTAGTTCCTCCAGACAGGAGGATGAAGCTTTCTTT.

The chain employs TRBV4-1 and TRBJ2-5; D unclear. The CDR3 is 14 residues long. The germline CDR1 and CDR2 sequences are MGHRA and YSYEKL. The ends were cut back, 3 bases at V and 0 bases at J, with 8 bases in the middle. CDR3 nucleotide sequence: TGCGCCAGCAGCCAGACGAACAACCAAGAGACCCAGTACTTC. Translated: CASSQTNNQETQYF.

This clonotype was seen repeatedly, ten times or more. In DNA, the CDR3 is TGTGCCAGCAGTTTAATGGCCGGGCTGTTCTACGAGCAGTACTTC. This codes for CASSLMAGLFYEQYF. This chain joins TRBV27 and TRBJ2-7; D is unclear. The length of the CDR3 is 15 residues. CDR1 and CDR2 from the germline V gene are MNHEY and SMNVEV (reference sequence). Trimming shortened V by 2 bases and J by 3 bases, and 14 bases separated the two germline ends.

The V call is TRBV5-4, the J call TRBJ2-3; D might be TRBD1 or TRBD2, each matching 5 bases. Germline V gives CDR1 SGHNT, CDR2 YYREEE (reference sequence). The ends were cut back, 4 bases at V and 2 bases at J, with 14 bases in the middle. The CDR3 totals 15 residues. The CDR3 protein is CASSTPGRPTDTQYF. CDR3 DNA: TGTGCCAGCAGCACCCCGGGACGACCCACAGATACGCAGTATTTT.

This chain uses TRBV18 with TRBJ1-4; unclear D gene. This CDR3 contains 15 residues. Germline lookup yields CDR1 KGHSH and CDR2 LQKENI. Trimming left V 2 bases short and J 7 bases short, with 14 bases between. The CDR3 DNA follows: TGTGCCAGCTCACCATCTTCCGGGGTCGGTGAAAAACTGTTTTTT. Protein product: CASSPSSGVGEKLFF.

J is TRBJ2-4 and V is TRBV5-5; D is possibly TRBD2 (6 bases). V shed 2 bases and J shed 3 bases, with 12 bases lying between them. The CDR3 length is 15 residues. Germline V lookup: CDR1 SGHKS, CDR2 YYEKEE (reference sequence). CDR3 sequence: CASSLSQAGKNIQYF. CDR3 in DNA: TGTGCCAGCAGCTTATCCCAAGCGGGCAAAAACATTCAGTACTTC.

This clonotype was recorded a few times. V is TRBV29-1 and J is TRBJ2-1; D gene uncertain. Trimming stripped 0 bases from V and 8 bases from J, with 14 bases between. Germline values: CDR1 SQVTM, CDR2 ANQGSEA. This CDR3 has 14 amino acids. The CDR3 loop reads CSVEDSGVGDEQFF. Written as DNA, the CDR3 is TGCAGCGTTGAAGATTCTGGGGTTGGCGATGAGCAGTTCTTC.

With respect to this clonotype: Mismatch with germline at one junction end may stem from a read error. CDR3 nucleotide sequence: TGTGCCAGCAGCTTGGGTGACTCTAGCACAGATACGCTGTATTTT. Translated: CASSLGDSSTDTLYF. The rearrangement joins TRBV7-9 to TRBJ2-3; weak D call: TRBD2 (5 bases). This CDR3 is built from 15 residues. The germline gives CDR1 SEHNR, CDR2 FQNEAQ (reference sequence).

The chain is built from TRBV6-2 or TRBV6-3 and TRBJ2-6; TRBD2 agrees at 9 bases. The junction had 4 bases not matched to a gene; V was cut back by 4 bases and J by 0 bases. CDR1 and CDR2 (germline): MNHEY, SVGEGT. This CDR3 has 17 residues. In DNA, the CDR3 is TGTGCCAGCAGTTCTCTAGCGGGGCCCTCTGGGGCCAACGTCCTGACTTTC. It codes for CASSSLAGPSGANVLTF.

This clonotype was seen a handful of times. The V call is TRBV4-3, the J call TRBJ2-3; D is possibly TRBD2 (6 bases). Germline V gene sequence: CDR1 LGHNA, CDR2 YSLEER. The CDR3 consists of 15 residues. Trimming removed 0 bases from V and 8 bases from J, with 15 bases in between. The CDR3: CASSQDLRRGPTQYF. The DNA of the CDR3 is TGCGCCAGCAGCCAAGATCTTAGGAGGGGCCCTACGCAGTATTTT.

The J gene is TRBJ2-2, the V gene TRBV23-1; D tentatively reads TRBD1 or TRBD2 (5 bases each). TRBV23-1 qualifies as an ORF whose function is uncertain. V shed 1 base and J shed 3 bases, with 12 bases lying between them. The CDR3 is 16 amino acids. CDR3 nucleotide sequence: TGCGCCAGCAGTCAATTACGGGGCCCCGACACCGGGGAGCTGTTTTTT. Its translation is CASSQLRGPDTGELFF.

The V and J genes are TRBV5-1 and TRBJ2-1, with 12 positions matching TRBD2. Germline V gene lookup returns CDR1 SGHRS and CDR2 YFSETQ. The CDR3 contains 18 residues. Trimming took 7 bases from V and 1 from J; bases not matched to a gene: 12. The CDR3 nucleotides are TGCGCCAGCCAATCTAGCGGGGGGGCAGTCGAGTCCTACAATGAGCAGTTCTTC. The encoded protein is CASQSSGGAVESYNEQFF.

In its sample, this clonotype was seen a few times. The CDR3 sequence is CATSGDRGYSDTQYF. CDR3 in DNA: TGTGCCACCAGTGGGGACAGGGGGTATTCGGATACGCAGTATTTT. V gene TRBV24-1 combines with J gene TRBJ2-3; 11 bases match TRBD1. The germline V gene encodes CDR1 KGHDR and CDR2 SFDVKD. The CDR3 loop spans 15 amino acids. Trimming took 5 bases from V and 6 from J; bases not matched to a gene: 6.

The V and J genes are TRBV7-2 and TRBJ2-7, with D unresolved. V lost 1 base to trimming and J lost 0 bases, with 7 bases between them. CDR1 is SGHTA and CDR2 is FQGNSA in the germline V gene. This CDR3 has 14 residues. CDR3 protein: CASSLEQSSYEQYF. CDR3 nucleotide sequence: TGTGCCAGCAGCTTAGAACAGAGCTCCTACGAGCAGTACTTC.

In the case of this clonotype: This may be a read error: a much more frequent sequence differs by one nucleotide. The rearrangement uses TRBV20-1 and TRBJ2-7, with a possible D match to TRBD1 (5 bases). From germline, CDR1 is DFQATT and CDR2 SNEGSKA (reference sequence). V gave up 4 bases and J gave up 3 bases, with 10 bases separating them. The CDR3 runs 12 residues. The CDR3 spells CSAKVDIYEQYF. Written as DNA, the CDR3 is TGCAGTGCTAAAGTGGACATCTACGAGCAGTACTTC.

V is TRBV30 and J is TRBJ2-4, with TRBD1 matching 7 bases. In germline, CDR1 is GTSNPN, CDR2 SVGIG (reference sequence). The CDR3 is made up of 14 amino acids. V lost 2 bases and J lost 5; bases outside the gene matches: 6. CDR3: CAWSPLDRQNIQYF. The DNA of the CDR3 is TGTGCCTGGAGTCCGTTGGACAGGCAAAACATTCAGTACTTC.

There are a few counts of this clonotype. CDR3 in amino acids: CASSNTGSSYNEQFF. CDR3 nucleotides: TGTGCCAGCAGCAACACAGGGAGCTCCTACAATGAGCAGTTCTTC. The rearrangement joins TRBV7-8 to TRBJ2-1, with a tentative D call TRBD1 (6 bases). CDR1 is SGHVS and CDR2 is FQNEAQ in the germline V gene. The CDR3 has 15 amino acids. The V end lost 5 bases, the J end lost 0 bases, and 11 bases lay between the germline ends.

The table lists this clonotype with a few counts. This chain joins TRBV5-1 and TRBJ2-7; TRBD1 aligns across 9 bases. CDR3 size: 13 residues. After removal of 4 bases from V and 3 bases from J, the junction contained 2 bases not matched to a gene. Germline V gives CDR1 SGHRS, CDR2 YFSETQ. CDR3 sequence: CASSEDRGYEQYF. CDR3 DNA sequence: TGCGCCAGCAGCGAGGACAGGGGCTACGAGCAGTACTTC.

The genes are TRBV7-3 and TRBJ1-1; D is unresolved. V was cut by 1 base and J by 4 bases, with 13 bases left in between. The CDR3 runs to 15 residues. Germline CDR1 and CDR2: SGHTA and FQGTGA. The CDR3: CASSLNSARATEAFF. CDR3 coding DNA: TGTGCCAGCAGCTTAAACTCGGCCAGAGCCACTGAAGCTTTCTTT.

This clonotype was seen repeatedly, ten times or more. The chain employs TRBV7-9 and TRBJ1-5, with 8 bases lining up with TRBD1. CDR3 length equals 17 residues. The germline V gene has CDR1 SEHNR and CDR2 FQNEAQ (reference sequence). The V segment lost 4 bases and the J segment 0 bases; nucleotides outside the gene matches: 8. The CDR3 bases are TGTGCCAGCAGCTCTGACAGGGGCCTGTATAGCAATCAGCCCCAGCATTTT. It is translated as CASSSDRGLYSNQPQHF. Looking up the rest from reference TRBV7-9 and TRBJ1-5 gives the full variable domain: DTGVSQNPRHKITKRGQNVTFRCDPISEHNRLYWYRQTLGQGPEFLTYFQNEAQLEKSRLLSDRFSAERPKGSFSTLEIQRTEQGDSAMYLCASSSDRGLYSNQPQHFGDGTRLSIL.